The 10 T cell receptor beta chains listed next were all sequenced from one sample in a study of CD8 T cells in ankylosing spondylitis. TCRdb redid the calling of the 5' RACE reads with MiXCR, one entry per CDR3 protein. The sample has around 230,000 distinct CDR3 sequences; 8.6% are singletons. The sample taken for sequencing was blood, either unsorted or a sorted T cell fraction (not recorded which). The receptors originated from a male donor with ankylosing spondylitis or in good health (not recorded which).

This clonotype was seen ten or more times. The V and J genes are TRBV29-1 and TRBJ1-4, with a possible D match to TRBD1 (6 bases). Trimming took off 6 bases at V and 5 bases at J, with 10 bases between the two ends. Germline V lookup: CDR1 SQVTM, CDR2 ANQGSEA. The CDR3 is made up of 12 amino acids. The CDR3 coding sequence is TGCAGCGTCGGACAGCCAAATGAAAAACTGTTTTTT. This gives the protein CSVGQPNEKLFF.

This clonotype was detected ten times or more. The chain has TRBV10-3 and TRBJ1-3; D unclear. CDR1 ENHRY and CDR2 SYGVKD come from the germline V gene. The CDR3 is 15 amino acids. With 2 bases removed from V and 1 base from J, the gap between germline ends came to 9 bases. The DNA for the CDR3 is TGTGCCATCAGTGAGGACAATGTATCTGGAAACACCATATATTTT. It codes for CAISEDNVSGNTIYF.

This clonotype was detected ten times or more. J is TRBJ2-7 and V is TRBV7-2; D might be TRBD2 (6 bases). Germline V CDR1 and CDR2: SGHTA, FQGNSA. Between the trimmed V and J ends, which lost 7 bases and 3 bases, there was a span of 16 bases. The CDR3 totals 14 residues. CDR3 residues: CASTRLGKDYEQYF. CDR3 coding DNA: TGTGCCAGCACCAGACTAGGGAAGGACTACGAGCAGTACTTC.

This clonotype was seen ten or more times. The chain combines TRBV7-9 with TRBJ1-5; D is uncertain. The V end was cut by 5 bases, the J end by 1 base, with 9 bases between. CDR1 is SEHNR and CDR2 is FQNEAQ in the germline V gene (reference sequence). The CDR3 loop spans 14 amino acids. CDR3 protein: CASSHGGSNQPQHF. The CDR3 region has the DNA TGTGCCAGCAGCCACGGCGGAAGCAATCAGCCCCAGCATTTT.

This clonotype was seen repeatedly, ten times or more. The rearrangement links TRBV29-1 to TRBJ1-5; tentatively, D is TRBD1 (5 bases). Germline V gene data show CDR1 as SQVTM and CDR2 as ANQGSEA. The ends were cut back, 6 bases at V and 2 bases at J, with 11 bases in the middle. This CDR3 contains 13 residues. In DNA form, the CDR3 reads TGCAGCGTAGGGGTTTCGGGCAATCAGCCCCAGCATTTT. It is translated as CSVGVSGNQPQHF.

This clonotype has at least ten counts. This chain links TRBV5-1 with TRBJ2-5; D possibly corresponds to TRBD1 (6 bases). Trimming took off 4 bases at V and 0 bases at J, with 16 bases between the two ends. The CDR3 is made up of 16 amino acids. From germline, CDR1 is SGHRS and CDR2 YFSETQ. The CDR3 DNA reads TGCGCCAGCAGCCTAGGACAGACCTCCGACCAAGAGACCCAGTACTTC. Translated, it gives CASSLGQTSDQETQYF.

The gene calls are TRBV12-3 or TRBV12-4 and TRBJ2-3; TRBD2 agrees at 12 bases. This CDR3 has 19 residues. The V and J ends lost 8 bases and 5 bases, in that order; junction bases with no gene match: 20. CDR3 sequence reads: CASCPLTGPRLAGVDTQYF. The CDR3 region has the DNA TGTGCCAGCTGCCCCCTGACAGGGCCACGACTAGCGGGGGTAGATACGCAGTATTTT.

The chain couples TRBV4-2 to TRBJ2-7; D may match TRBD1 or TRBD2 (5 bases each). This CDR3 region has 14 residues. CDR1 LGHNA and CDR2 YNFKEQ come from the germline V gene. V lost 2 bases and J 3 bases, leaving 11 bases between the germline ends. Written as DNA, the CDR3 is TGTGCCAGCAGCCAACCGGGACCTTACTACGAGCAGTACTTC. Translated: CASSQPGPYYEQYF.

This clonotype was detected ten times or more. The rearrangement uses TRBV20-1 and TRBJ2-3; possibly TRBD2 for D (6 bases). The CDR3 has 16 residues. CDR1 is DFQATT and CDR2 is SNEGSKA in the germline V gene (reference sequence). V lost 4 bases and J 5 bases, leaving 22 bases between the germline ends. The CDR3, as DNA: TGCAGTGCTACAACACCGGGAGCCCACGAGGTAGATACGCAGTATTTT. This encodes CSATTPGAHEVDTQYF.

This clonotype was seen only a few times. The J gene is TRBJ1-2, the V gene TRBV7-2; D not resolved. CDR1 and CDR2 (germline): SGHTA, FQGNSA. Trimming left V 1 base short and J 4 bases short, with 16 bases between. The CDR3 totals 16 residues. DNA for the CDR3: TGTGCCAGCAGCTTAGATACTGGGCGTCCGGGCTATGGCTACACCTTC. It encodes CASSLDTGRPGYGYTF.